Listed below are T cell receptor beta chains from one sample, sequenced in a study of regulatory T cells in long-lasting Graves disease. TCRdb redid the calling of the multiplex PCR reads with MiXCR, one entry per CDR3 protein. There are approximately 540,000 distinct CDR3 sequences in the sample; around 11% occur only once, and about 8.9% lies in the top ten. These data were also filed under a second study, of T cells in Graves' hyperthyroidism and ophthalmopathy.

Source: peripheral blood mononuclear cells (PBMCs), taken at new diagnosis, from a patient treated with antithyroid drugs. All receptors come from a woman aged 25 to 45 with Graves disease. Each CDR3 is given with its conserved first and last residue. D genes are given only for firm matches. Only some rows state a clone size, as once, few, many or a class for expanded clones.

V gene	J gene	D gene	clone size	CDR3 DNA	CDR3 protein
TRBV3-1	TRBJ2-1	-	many	TGTGCCAGCAGCAGAGGAGTCAATGAGCAGTTCTTC	CASSRGVNEQFF
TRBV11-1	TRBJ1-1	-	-	TGTGCCAGCAGCTTCGAGAGAAGCACTGAAGCTTTCTTT	CASSFERSTEAFF
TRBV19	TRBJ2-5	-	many	TGTGCCAGTAGTACCACTTGGCTACAAGAGACCCAGTACTTC	CASSTTWLQETQYF
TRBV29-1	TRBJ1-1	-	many	TGCAGCGTTCCTAACAGGGTTGACACTGAAGCTTTCTTT	CSVPNRVDTEAFF
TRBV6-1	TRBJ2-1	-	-	TGTGCCAGCAAAGGCGATCTCCCGGAGCAGTTCTTC	CASKGDLPEQFF
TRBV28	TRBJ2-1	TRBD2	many	TGTGCCACCACCTTTGGGGCTAGCGGGATTTCTGAGCAGTTCTTC	CATTFGASGISEQFF
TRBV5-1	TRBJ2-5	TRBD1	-	TGCGCCAGCAGCGTAGGGACAGGGGAGCACGAGACCCAGTACTTC	CASSVGTGEHETQYF
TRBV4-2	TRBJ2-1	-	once	TGTGCCAGCAGCAGGGACGTAGGAAATGAGCAGTCCTTC	CASSRDVGNEQSF
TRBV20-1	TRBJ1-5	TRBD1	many	TGCAGTGCTACGGACAGGGGATCAAGTCAGCCCCAGCATTTT	CSATDRGSSQPQHF
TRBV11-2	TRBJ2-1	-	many	TGTGCCAGCACAGCTTCGCCTAGCTATGAGCAGTTCTTC	CASTASPSYEQFF
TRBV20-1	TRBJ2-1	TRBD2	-	TGCAGTGCTCAAGGACTAGCGGGCCCTTACAATGAGCAGTTCTTC	CSAQGLAGPYNEQFF
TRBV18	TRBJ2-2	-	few	TGTGCCAGCTCGACAGGACTGACGAACACCGGGGAGCTGTTTTTT	CASSTGLTNTGELFF
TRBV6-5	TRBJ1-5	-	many	TGTGCCAGCAGTTACCTCGGGCCCCAGCATTTT	CASSYLGPQHF
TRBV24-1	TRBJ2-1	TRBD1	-	TGTGCCACCAGTGATTCCGGGACAGGGGTCCCCTACAATGAGCAGTTCTTC	CATSDSGTGVPYNEQFF
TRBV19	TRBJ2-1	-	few	TGTGCCAGTAGTTGGAGCCCCTATGCTGAGCAGTTCTTC	CASSWSPYAEQFF
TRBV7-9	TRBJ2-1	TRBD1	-	TGTGCCAGCAACCACCGGGACCTTGGACAGGATGAGCAGTTCTTC	CASNHRDLGQDEQFF
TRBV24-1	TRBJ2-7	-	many	TGTGCCACCAGTGATTTGCGGGACGAGCAGTACTTC	CATSDLRDEQYF
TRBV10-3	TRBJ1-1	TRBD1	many	TGTGCCATCAGTGCTCAGGGGGGTGGTTACACTGAAGCTTTCTTT	CAISAQGGGYTEAFF
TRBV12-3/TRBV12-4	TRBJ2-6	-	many	TGTGCCAGCAGTGTCGCCCTGCAGGTCCCCTCTGGGGCCAACGTCCTGACTTTC	CASSVALQVPSGANVLTF
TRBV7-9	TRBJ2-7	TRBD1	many	TGTGCCAGCAGTCCAGGACAGGGAGCTCTGTACGAGCAGTACTTC	CASSPGQGALYEQYF